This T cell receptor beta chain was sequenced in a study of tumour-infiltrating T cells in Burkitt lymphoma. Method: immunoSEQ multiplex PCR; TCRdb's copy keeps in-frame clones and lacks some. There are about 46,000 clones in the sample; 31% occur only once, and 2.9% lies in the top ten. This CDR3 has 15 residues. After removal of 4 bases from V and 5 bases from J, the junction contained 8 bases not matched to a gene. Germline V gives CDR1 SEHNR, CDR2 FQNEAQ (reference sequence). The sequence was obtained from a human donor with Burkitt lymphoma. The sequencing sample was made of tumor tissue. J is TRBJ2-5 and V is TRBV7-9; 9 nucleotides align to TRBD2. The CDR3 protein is CASSSVAGGPETQYF. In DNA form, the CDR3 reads TGTGCCAGCAGCTCCGTGGCGGGGGGGCCGGAGACCCAGTACTTC.